The clone carrying this TCR beta chain was seen a handful of times. As yet, its antigen is unknown. The CDR3 covers 16 residues. The V gene's germline CDR1 is SEHNR and CDR2 FQNEAQ (reference sequence). V gave up 0 bases and J gave up 0 bases; unmatched junction bases: 2. Individual cDNA molecules received unique molecular identifiers during library preparation. Each CDR3 protein is one row after TCRdb ran MiXCR on the 5' RACE reads. The data show 65,000 to 90,000 distinct CDR3 sequences, 12% seen once. The sample belongs to a study of early T cells in non-severe SARS-CoV-2 infection. Study information: The chains were unpaired, and the sequenced material was bulk RNA from unsorted whole blood.

Study results and caveats: The VDJdb matching leaned toward anti-spike CD8 responses and overlooked private and CD4 specificities.

The chain couples TRBV7-9 to TRBJ2-7, with 10 positions matching TRBD1. The source is an adult who was a healthcare worker with PCR-confirmed SARS-CoV-2 infection or an uninfected control (not recorded which). The sample comprised whole blood. Here the CDR3 DNA reads TGTGCCAGCAGCTTAGCCGGGACAGGGGACTCCTACGAGCAGTACTTC. Its protein is CASSLAGTGDSYEQYF.